One T cell receptor beta chain is described in this entry. Libraries were prepared by immunoSEQ multiplex PCR; TCRdb keeps only in-frame clonotypes and omits some of them. The sample contains millions of clones, around 95% of which appear only once. Germline values: CDR1 MGHDK, CDR2 SYGVNS. With V trimmed by 4 bases and J by 6 bases, 10 bases remained unmatched. The CDR3 is made up of 15 amino acids. This sample is part of a study of shared clonotypes between healthy human individuals. The rearrangement links TRBV25-1 to TRBJ2-5; 8 nucleotides align to TRBD2. Input material: naive CD4+ T cells sorted from blood. Documented subset: CD45RA+ positively selected. The TCR sequence derives from a man aged 18 to 29 in good health. The CDR3: CASSVPSGGIKTQYF. The CDR3 DNA reads as TGTGCCAGCAGTGTCCCCTCGGGGGGGATAAAGACCCAGTACTTC.